The 28 T cell receptor beta chains presented below share a single source sample, sequenced in a study of cytomegalovirus exposure and HLA in healthy donors. PCR employed 60 Vbeta and 13 Jbeta primers. TCRdb's copy holds only in-frame clones and misses some; the assay was immunoSEQ multiplex PCR. There are over 100,000 clones in the sample; less than 65% occur only once, and over 8% lies in the top ten. Sequencing was done on a sample of PBMCs. The origin of the receptors is a man aged 35 to 55 in good health and CMV-seropositive.

This clone was found a few times. The chain combines TRBV30 with TRBJ1-3; D call uncertain. The CDR3 has 14 residues. CDR1 is GTSNPN and CDR2 is SVGIG in the germline V gene (reference sequence). The V and J ends lost 2 bases and 0 bases respectively, with 8 bases between them. The CDR3 coding sequence is TGTGCCTGGAGTAAACTGCTCTCTGGAAACACCATATATTTT. It encodes CAWSKLLSGNTIYF.

V usage is TRBV19 and J usage is TRBJ1-1, with D hard to call. CDR1 and CDR2 from the germline V gene are LNHDA and SQIVND (reference sequence). CDR3 length: 14 amino acids. V gave up 3 bases and J gave up 1 base, with 9 bases separating them. Here the CDR3 reads CASSMETRNTEAFF. The DNA for the CDR3 is TGTGCCAGTAGTATGGAGACGAGGAACACTGAAGCTTTCTTT.

V usage is TRBV9 and J usage is TRBJ2-3; D is possibly TRBD2 (6 bases). The CDR3 length is 16 residues. Trimming removed 7 bases from V and 1 base from J, with 19 bases in between. Germline CDR1 is SGDLS and CDR2 is YYNGEE. CDR3 coding DNA: TGTGCCAGCGGCCAGAGATCCTCGGGAGGCACAGATACGCAGTATTTT. Protein: CASGQRSSGGTDTQYF.

The sample holds a few counts of this clone. V usage is TRBV7-9 and J usage is TRBJ2-7, with 7 bases fitting TRBD1. The CDR3 is 17 residues long. J lost 4 bases, V lost 0 bases, and 12 bases had no gene match. From germline, CDR1 is SEHNR and CDR2 FQNEAQ (reference sequence). The CDR3 DNA reads as TGTGCCAGCAGCTTAGCGCTGGGCAGGGGGTTTTTGTACGAGCAGTACTTC. The encoded protein is CASSLALGRGFLYEQYF.

This clone was counted only a few times. The genes are TRBV6-1 and TRBJ2-4, with 9 nucleotides matching TRBD1. The CDR3 extends over 15 amino acids. The germline gives CDR1 MNHNS, CDR2 SASEGT. V was clipped by 3 bases and J by 1 base; unmatched bases: 1. In DNA, the CDR3 is TGTGCCAGCAGTGACGGGACAGGGGCCAAAAACATTCAGTACTTC. It translates to CASSDGTGAKNIQYF.

In its sample, this clone was seen a few times. CDR3 bases: TGCGCCAACAAAGCGGGAGCTCTCGGAGAGACCCAGTACTTC. It codes for CANKAGALGETQYF. The J gene is TRBJ2-5, the V gene TRBV5-1; 8 bases align to TRBD2. The CDR3 consists of 14 residues. Germline V gene lookup returns CDR1 SGHRS and CDR2 YFSETQ. V trimming: 9 bases; J trimming: 4 bases; junction bases outside the gene matches: 11.

This clone was detected only a few times. V and J are TRBV7-2 and TRBJ2-5; 12 nucleotides align to TRBD2. Germline CDR1 reads SGHTA; CDR2 reads FQGNSA. J gave up 3 bases and V 1 base, and 3 bases lay outside the gene matches. The CDR3 covers 16 residues. This chain's CDR3 is CASSLVASGREETQYF. The CDR3 DNA reads TGTGCCAGCAGCTTAGTGGCTAGCGGGAGGGAAGAGACCCAGTACTTC.

The rearrangement uses TRBV7-2 and TRBJ2-7; 11 bases line up with TRBD2. CDR1 is SGHTA, CDR2 FQGNSA, per germline. V gave up 4 bases and J gave up 6 bases; unmatched junction bases: 8. The CDR3 contains 15 residues. The CDR3 sequence is CASSWLAGGPSEQYF. The DNA for the CDR3 is TGTGCCAGCAGCTGGTTAGCGGGAGGGCCGAGCGAGCAGTACTTC.

This chain uses TRBV5-1 with TRBJ2-7; tentatively, D is TRBD1 (5 bases). Germline CDR1 and CDR2: SGHRS and YFSETQ. The CDR3 length is 16 residues. Trimming shortened V by 5 bases and J by 1 base, and 19 bases separated the two germline ends. The CDR3 reads CASRATGTLTSYEQYF. The CDR3 bases are TGCGCCAGCAGGGCCACAGGCACACTGACTTCCTACGAGCAGTACTTC. The full variable domain, its missing parts supplied by reference TRBV5-1 and TRBJ2-7, is KAGVTQTPRYLIKTRGQQVTLSCSPISGHRSVSWYQQTPGQGLQFLFEYFSETQRNKGNFPGRFSGRQFSNSRSEMNVSTLELGDSALYLCASRATGTLTSYEQYFGPGTRLTVT.

The CDR3 reads CASSFGGEYTGELFF. The CDR3 region has the DNA TGTGCCAGCAGTTTCGGTGGGGAGTACACCGGGGAGCTGTTTTTT. This chain joins TRBV27 and TRBJ2-2, with D possibly matching TRBD2 (5 bases). There are 15 residues in the CDR3. The V end was cut by 3 bases, the J end by 3 bases, with 11 bases between. Germline V gives CDR1 MNHEY, CDR2 SMNVEV (reference sequence).

The gene calls are TRBV6-5 and TRBJ2-3; D remains unclear. This CDR3 is 12 amino acids long. The V gene lost 5 bases and the J gene lost 1 base, with 4 bases spanning the gap. Germline-derived CDR1 and CDR2 are MNHEY and SVGAGI. The CDR3 bases are TGTGCCAGCAGTCCGGGCACAGATACGCAGTATTTT. Amino acids: CASSPGTDTQYF.

Relative to its sample, this clone is medium-sized. The chain carries TRBV27 and TRBJ2-1; TRBD2 agrees at 9 bases. Germline V gives CDR1 MNHEY, CDR2 SMNVEV (reference sequence). CDR3 length: 15 amino acids. Trimming cost V 5 bases and J 3 bases; bases outside gene matches: 5. The CDR3 spells CASSVAGGNYNEQFF. CDR3 nucleotides: TGTGCCAGCAGTGTGGCGGGGGGGAACTACAATGAGCAGTTCTTC.

The chain uses TRBV5-6 and TRBJ1-1; D unclear. The CDR3 has 12 amino acids. Trimming took off 7 bases at V and 3 bases at J, with 10 bases between the two ends. Germline loops: CDR1 SGHDT, CDR2 YYEEEE. The CDR3, as DNA: TGTGCCAGCGGCCGGGTGGACACTGAAGCTTTCTTT. This sequence encodes CASGRVDTEAFF.

J is TRBJ1-6 and V is TRBV7-9; D is unresolved. Germline V gene sequence: CDR1 SEHNR, CDR2 FQNEAQ (reference sequence). The CDR3 consists of 14 residues. V was clipped by 4 bases and J by 5 bases, with 9 bases between them. The CDR3 region is CASSSTGDNSPLHF. As DNA, the CDR3 is TGTGCCAGCAGCTCGACGGGAGATAATTCACCCCTCCACTTT.

This chain joins TRBV19 and TRBJ1-5; 10 nucleotides agree with TRBD1. The CDR3 runs to 14 residues. V lost 7 bases to trimming and J lost 6 bases; unmatched junction nucleotides: 6. Germline V gives CDR1 LNHDA, CDR2 SQIVND (reference sequence). DNA of the CDR3: TGTGCCAGTAAACCGACAGGGGGCAGTCAGCCCCAGCATTTT. Amino acids: CASKPTGGSQPQHF. The entire variable domain, with the rest obtained from reference TRBV19 and TRBJ1-5, is as follows: DGGITQSPKYLFRKEGQNVTLSCEQNLNHDAMYWYRQDPGQGLRLIYYSQIVNDFQKGDIAEGYSVSREKKESFPLTVTSAQKNPTAFYLCASKPTGGSQPQHFGDGTRLSIL.

This clone was seen a handful of times. This CDR3 reads CASSYSMRGQTEAFF. As DNA, the CDR3 is TGTGCCAGCAGTTACTCGATGAGGGGGCAAACTGAAGCTTTCTTT. The chain joins TRBV6-5 to TRBJ1-1, with 7 bases aligning to TRBD1. CDR1 and CDR2 from the germline V gene are MNHEY and SVGAGI. The V segment lost 0 bases and the J segment 5 bases; nucleotides outside the gene matches: 6. This CDR3 region has 15 residues.

This clone was observed a few times. The rearrangement uses TRBV29-1 and TRBJ1-6, with 7 bases fitting TRBD1. The germline V gene encodes CDR1 SQVTM and CDR2 ANQGSEA. J gave up 8 bases and V 6 bases, and 10 bases lay outside the gene matches. The CDR3 length is 14 residues. In nucleotides, the CDR3 is TGCAGCGTGGCAACAGGGGCGGCGGATTCACCCCTCCACTTT. Translation gives CSVATGAADSPLHF. Full variable domain (remainder filled in from reference TRBV29-1 and TRBJ1-6): SAVISQKPSRDICQRGTSLTIQCQVDSQVTMMFWYRQQPGQSLTLIATANQGSEATYESGFVIDKFPISRPNLTFSTLTVSNMSPEDSSIYLCSVATGAADSPLHFGNGTRLTVT.

V gene TRBV2 combines with J gene TRBJ2-1; maybe TRBD2 (6 bases). Deletions cut 8 bases from V and 9 bases from J, with 14 bases between. There are 12 residues in the CDR3. CDR1 is SNHLY and CDR2 is FYNNEI in the germline V gene. The CDR3 DNA reads TGTGCCAGCCCGGGAATGGGAGGTGAGCAGTTCTTC. Residues: CASPGMGGEQFF.

This clone appeared a few times. This chain links TRBV5-1 with TRBJ2-2; no definite D call. Germline CDR1 SGHRS, CDR2 YFSETQ. The CDR3 extends over 14 amino acids. V was pared by 2 bases and J by 6 bases, with 11 bases between. The CDR3 is CASSFGPFAGELFF. In DNA, the CDR3 is TGCGCCAGCAGCTTTGGGCCTTTTGCCGGGGAGCTGTTTTTT.

The genes are TRBV4-2 and TRBJ1-2; TRBD1 matches at 9 bases. CDR3 length: 13 residues. The germline gives CDR1 LGHNA, CDR2 YNFKEQ. Losses at the gene ends were 1 base for V and 6 bases for J; bases not matched to a gene: 0. The CDR3 DNA reads TGTGCCAGCAGCCAAGGGACAGGGGATGGCTACACCTTC. Protein sequence: CASSQGTGDGYTF.

This chain connects TRBV4-1 to TRBJ2-1; D unclear. Germline V lookup: CDR1 MGHRA, CDR2 YSYEKL. V dropped 0 bases and J dropped 4 bases, with 13 bases sitting between them. This CDR3 is built from 16 residues. CDR3 DNA sequence: TGCGCCAGCAGCCAAGAATGGCAGAAAAGATACAATGAGCAGTTCTTC. Translated, it gives CASSQEWQKRYNEQFF.

This clone was recorded a few times. This sequence joins TRBV2 and TRBJ2-5, with D tentatively TRBD1 (6 bases). V was clipped by 4 bases and J by 5 bases, with 26 bases between them. The CDR3 contains 18 residues. Per germline, CDR1 SNHLY and CDR2 FYNNEI. The CDR3 reads CASSGSGWTVTTTETQYF. The CDR3 region has the DNA TGTGCCAGCAGTGGATCCGGCTGGACAGTCACGACTACGGAGACCCAGTACTTC.

The rearrangement links TRBV27 to TRBJ2-5; TRBD1 agrees at 7 bases. Matching the DNA end better, TRBJ2-7 makes the J call doubtful. The CDR3 has 15 amino acids. CDR1 MNHEY and CDR2 SMNVEV come from the germline V gene (reference sequence). The CDR3 DNA sequence: TGTGCCAGCAGTTTCACAGGGGTAAGCTCCTACGAGCAGTACTTC. Translating gives CASSFTGVSSYEQYF.

CDR3 residues: CASSDRRGAGELFF. In DNA form, the CDR3 reads TGTGCCAGCAGTGACCGAAGGGGCGCCGGGGAGCTGTTTTTT. The chain links TRBV11-1 to TRBJ2-2, with D perhaps matching TRBD1 (5 bases). Germline V gene sequence: CDR1 SGHAT, CDR2 FQDESV (reference sequence). V was trimmed by 6 bases and J by 6 bases, leaving 14 bases between them. This CDR3 contains 14 residues. Complete variable domain (other parts from reference TRBV11-1 and TRBJ2-2): EAEVAQSPRYKITEKSQAVAFWCDPISGHATLYWYRQILGQGPELLVQFQDESVVDDSQLPKDRFSAERLKGVDSTLKIQPAELGDSAMYLCASSDRRGAGELFFGEGSRLTVL.

In its sample, this clone was seen a few times. The chain links TRBV18 to TRBJ1-6; TRBD1 matches 12 bases. The trim removed 5 bases at V and 0 bases at J, leaving 8 bases unmatched. The CDR3 is 19 amino acids. Germline values: CDR1 KGHSH, CDR2 LQKENI. The CDR3 bases are TGTGCCAGCTCATCCTCCGGGACAGGGGGCTTCTCCTATAATTCACCCCTCCACTTT. Its translation: CASSSSGTGGFSYNSPLHF.

On this clone: One end of the junction varies from germline; a read error may be responsible. The V and J genes are TRBV9 and TRBJ1-4; D gene ambiguous. The CDR3 is 14 residues long. Germline assignment: CDR1 SGDLS and CDR2 YYNGEE. CDR3 residues: CASSYRESNERLFF. In DNA form, the CDR3 reads TGTGCCAGCAGCTACCGGGAAAGTAATGAAAGACTGTTTTTT. Supplemented by reference TRBV9 and TRBJ1-4, the full variable domain reads DSGVTQTPKHLITATGQRVTLRCSPRSGDLSVYWYQQSLDQGLQFLIQYYNGEERAKGNILERFSAQQFPDLHSELNLSSLELGDSALYFCASSYRESNERLFFGSGTQLSVL.

The V and J genes are TRBV4-3 and TRBJ1-4; 7 bases match TRBD1. Losses at the gene ends were 4 bases for V and 8 bases for J; bases not matched to a gene: 10. Per the germline V gene, CDR1 is LGHNA and CDR2 is YSLEER. The CDR3 has 15 amino acids. CDR3 amino acids: CASSPRTGSQEKLFF. Here the CDR3 DNA reads TGCGCCAGCAGCCCACGGACAGGTAGCCAAGAAAAACTGTTTTTT.

V gene TRBV12-1 combines with J gene TRBJ2-7; TRBD1 reflects the table's D call only, with no check against the DNA. TRBV12-1 is designated a pseudogene. This CDR3 has 16 amino acids. The CDR3 loop is CASSRYWGTERYEQYF. In DNA, the CDR3 is TGTGCCAGCAGCCGTTATTGGGGGACAGAACGCTACGAGCAGTACTTC.